These T cell receptor beta chains were read from a single sample in a study of beta chain features in type 1 diabetes. Clones were read by immunoSEQ multiplex PCR, and TCRdb kept only the in-frame ones, dropping some. The sample lists around 430,000 clones, about 30% occurring once. Sequencing was done on a sample of naive CD4+ T cells from blood. These TCRs come from a man between 18 and 35 years old in good health. The CDR3 runs from the conserved cysteine through the conserved F or W. The D gene is left open where the match is weak. The size of a clone is reported for some rows only, either as once, few or many, or as a class for expanded clones.

TRBJ2-7	few	TRBD1	TRBV27	12	TGTGCCAGCAGTTTATCGATGGGACAGAAATTCTTC	CASSLSMGQKFF
TRBJ2-1	-	-	TRBV2	13	TGTGCCAGCAGTGGACACACGTACAATGAGCAGTTCTTC	CASSGHTYNEQFF
TRBJ1-4	-	-	TRBV7-2	13	TGTGCCAGCAGCTTAGGCGGAAATGAAAAACTGTTTTTT	CASSLGGNEKLFF
TRBJ2-5	-	-	TRBV10-3	17	TGTGCCATCAGTGAGTCGATTAGAAACGGTCTCAAGGAGACCCAGTACTTC	CAISESIRNGLKETQYF
TRBJ2-7	few	-	TRBV5-1	14	TGCGCCAGCAGCTCCCCGGGACAAACCTACGAGCAGTACTTC	CASSSPGQTYEQYF
TRBJ1-1	-	-	TRBV4-2	15	TGTGCCAGCAGCCAAGGGGTGACAGGTAACACTGAAGCTTTCTTT	CASSQGVTGNTEAFF
TRBJ2-3	few	TRBD2	TRBV7-2	15	TGTGCCAGCAGCTTAGAAGCGGGAGGGCCGAATACGCAGTATTTT	CASSLEAGGPNTQYF
TRBJ1-4	few	-	TRBV28	14	TGTGCCAGCAGATCCTCGGGGGCTCGCGAAAAACTGTTTTTT	CASRSSGAREKLFF
TRBJ1-2	once	-	TRBV10-3	14	TGTGCCATCAGTGGGAGGCAGGGGAACTATGGCTACACCTTC	CAISGRQGNYGYTF
TRBJ2-5	few	-	TRBV7-6	16	TGTGCCAGCAGCCCGGAGGAGGGGATAGGAGGAGAGACCCAGTACTTC	CASSPEEGIGGETQYF
TRBJ2-3	-	-	TRBV29-1	11	TGCAGCGTGGACGGGGGCGGTACGCAGTATTTT	CSVDGGGTQYF
TRBJ2-7	-	-	TRBV7-2	12	TGTGCCAGCAGCTTGTGGGGCTACGAGCAGTACTTC	CASSLWGYEQYF
TRBJ1-2	-	-	TRBV30	14	TGTGCCTGGAGTGCCGTTACCAGGTACTATGGCTACACCTTC	CAWSAVTRYYGYTF
TRBJ2-7	-	TRBD1	TRBV10-3	15	TGTGCCATCAGTGAGACGACAGGGGCCATCAACGAGCAGTACTTC	CAISETTGAINEQYF
TRBJ2-7	once	TRBD1	TRBV30	15	TGTGCCTGGAGTTTTGGCTGGACAGGGACCTACGAGCAGTACTTC	CAWSFGWTGTYEQYF
TRBJ2-5	-	-	TRBV28	14	TGTGCCAGCAGTTTATTGGGCAGCCCGAGGACCCAGTACTTC	CASSLLGSPRTQYF
TRBJ2-3	few	-	TRBV9	15	TGTGCCAGCAGCGTAGGAGGCAGGCTTACAGATACGCAGTATTTT	CASSVGGRLTDTQYF
TRBJ2-1	-	-	TRBV7-8	14	TGTGCCAGCAGCCCCAGTGAGTTATGGAATGAGCAGTTCTTC	CASSPSELWNEQFF
TRBJ1-1	-	-	TRBV5-1	15	TGCGCCAGCAGCTTGATTAATCCTGCGAACACTGAAGCTTTCTTT	CASSLINPANTEAFF
TRBJ1-2	few	-	TRBV7-9	13	TGTGCCAGCAGCCCCTCGGTCCCCGACGGCTACACCTTC	CASSPSVPDGYTF
TRBJ2-7	few	-	TRBV5-1	14	TGCGCCAGCAGCCCCGGGCGGACAATCTACGAGCAGTACTTC	CASSPGRTIYEQYF
TRBJ2-5	-	-	TRBV25-1	14	TGTGCCAGCAGTGAATTTGGGGGGCTGGAGACCCAGTACTTC	CASSEFGGLETQYF
TRBJ2-7	-	-	TRBV21-1	16	TGTGCCAGCAGCAAAGATATGTGGGACAGGGGCCACGAGCAGTACTTC	CASSKDMWDRGHEQYF
TRBJ2-5	few	TRBD1	TRBV7-9	14	TGTGCCAGCAGCCCCGGACAGGAGCAAGAGACCCAGTACTTC	CASSPGQEQETQYF
TRBJ1-1	-	-	TRBV4-1	15	TGCGCCAGCAGCCAAGGAGGCAGGGTGGGTACTGAAGCTTTCTTT	CASSQGGRVGTEAFF
TRBJ2-7	-	TRBD2	TRBV15	16	TGTGCCACCAGCAGAGATCCTAGCGGGAGATCCTACGAGCAGTACTTC	CATSRDPSGRSYEQYF
TRBJ2-3	few	-	TRBV28	15	TGTGCCAGCAGTTTAAAGCAGGGGTTCACAGATACGCAGTATTTT	CASSLKQGFTDTQYF
TRBJ2-1	few	TRBD2	TRBV7-2	15	TGTGCCAGCAGCCCGTTAGGACTAGCAGCGAATGAGCAGTTCTTC	CASSPLGLAANEQFF
TRBJ2-1	-	TRBD1	TRBV19	17	TGTGCCAGTAGTACACCCCGACAGGGAATCGGTAGGAATGAGCAGTTCTTC	CASSTPRQGIGRNEQFF
TRBJ2-7	-	TRBD2	TRBV14	16	TGTGCCAGCAGCTATCGGACTAGCGGGAGGAGGAACGAGCAGTACTTC	CASSYRTSGRRNEQYF
TRBJ2-3	-	TRBD2	TRBV11-2	17	TGTGCCAGCAGCTTAGTCGGGACTAGCGGGAGTACAGATACGCAGTATTTT	CASSLVGTSGSTDTQYF
TRBJ2-7	few	TRBD1	TRBV5-4	15	TGTGCCAGCAGCCGGACAGGGGCAATGGTCTACGAGCAGTACTTC	CASSRTGAMVYEQYF
TRBJ2-1	-	-	TRBV5-1	14	TGCGCCAGCAGTGATAGTAGCTCCTACAATGAGCAGTTCTTC	CASSDSSSYNEQFF
TRBJ2-3	few	-	TRBV29-1	16	TGCAGCGTTGTGACACTCTGGGGAGGAACCACAGATACGCAGTATTTT	CSVVTLWGGTTDTQYF
TRBJ2-3	-	TRBD1	TRBV25-1	16	TGTGCCAGCAGTGAATATAGGACAGGGCAGGGAGATACGCAGTATTTT	CASSEYRTGQGDTQYF
TRBJ2-1	few	-	TRBV15	14	TGTGCCACCGCCGGGTCTCCCGCCTACAATGAGCAGTTCTTC	CATAGSPAYNEQFF
TRBJ2-7	-	-	TRBV28	13	TGTGCCAGCAGTCCGGGCTACTCCTACGAGCAGTACTTC	CASSPGYSYEQYF
TRBJ1-2	-	-	TRBV18	14	TGTGCCAGCTCACCACCGGAGGGAACCTATGGCTACACCTTC	CASSPPEGTYGYTF
TRBJ2-7	few	TRBD2	TRBV9	17	TGTGCCAGCAGCGTAGGTACCGGGACTAGCGGGGCCTACGAGCAGTACTTC	CASSVGTGTSGAYEQYF
TRBJ1-2	-	-	TRBV9	14	TGTGCCAGCAGCGTAGAAGTCCGGGGTGAAGGCTACACCTTC	CASSVEVRGEGYTF
TRBJ1-1	-	-	TRBV30	12	TGTGCCTGGGTTCGGGTGAACACTGAAGCTTTCTTT	CAWVRVNTEAFF
TRBJ1-1	-	TRBD1	TRBV30	17	TGTGCCTGGAGTACGGGACAGGGGGCCCCCTTGGGGACTGAAGCTTTCTTT	CAWSTGQGAPLGTEAFF
TRBJ2-1	few	-	TRBV30	15	TGTGCCTGGAGTTTACAGGGAAGCTCCTACAATGAGCAGTTCTTC	CAWSLQGSSYNEQFF
TRBJ2-4	-	-	TRBV9	13	TGTGCCAGCAGCGTGGGACCGGAAAACATTCAGTACTTC	CASSVGPENIQYF
TRBJ2-7	few	-	TRBV6-5	14	TGTGCCAGCAGTTACGCAGATACAGCCTACGAGCAGTACTTC	CASSYADTAYEQYF
TRBJ1-5	-	-	TRBV6-1	16	TGTGCCAGCAGTGACGGTACAGGGTCAACCAATCAGCCCCAGCATTTT	CASSDGTGSTNQPQHF
TRBJ2-4	few	-	TRBV11-2	13	TGTGCCAGCAGATCCCAGGGGGGAAACATTCAGTACTTC	CASRSQGGNIQYF
TRBJ2-5	-	TRBD2	TRBV5-1	15	TGCGCCAGCAGCTCGACTAGCGGGGGCCAAGAGACCCAGTACTTC	CASSSTSGGQETQYF
TRBJ2-3	-	-	TRBV2	11	TGTGCCAGTAAAACGGGGGATACGCAGTATTTT	CASKTGDTQYF
TRBJ2-7	-	-	TRBV7-2	15	TGTGCCAGCAGCCCGGGACTTTCGGTAACCTACGAGCAGTACTTC	CASSPGLSVTYEQYF
TRBJ2-3	few	-	TRBV2	14	TGTGCCAGCAGTGGAATAGCGAGCACAGATACGCAGTATTTT	CASSGIASTDTQYF